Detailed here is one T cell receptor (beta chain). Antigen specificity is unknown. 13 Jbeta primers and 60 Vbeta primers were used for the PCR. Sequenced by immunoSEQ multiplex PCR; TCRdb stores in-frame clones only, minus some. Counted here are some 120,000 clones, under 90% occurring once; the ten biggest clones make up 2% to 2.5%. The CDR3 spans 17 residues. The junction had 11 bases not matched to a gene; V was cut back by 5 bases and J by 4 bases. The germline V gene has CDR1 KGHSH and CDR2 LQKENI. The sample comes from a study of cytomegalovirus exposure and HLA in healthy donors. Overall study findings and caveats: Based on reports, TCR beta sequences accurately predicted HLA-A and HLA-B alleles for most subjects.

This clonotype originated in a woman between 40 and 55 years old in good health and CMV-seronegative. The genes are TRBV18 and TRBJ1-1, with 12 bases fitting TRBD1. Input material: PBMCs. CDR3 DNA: TGTGCCAGCTCATCGACCGGGACAGGGGGCGGTTTCACTGAAGCTTTCTTT. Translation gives CASSSTGTGGGFTEAFF.